This entry features one T cell receptor beta chain sequence. This specimen comes from a study of blood T cell repertoires in COVID-19. Authors' methods: Amplified reference gene primers provided the basis for estimating nucleated cell counts. TCRdb's copy holds only in-frame clones and misses some; the assay was immunoSEQ multiplex PCR. Clone size and the V and J calls come from that table; the DNA yielded D and trimming. In the table there are hundreds of thousands of clones, about 86% of which are singletons. Seattle participants joined during active infection and were tracked over time. Unmatched junction bases numbered 2, after V lost 4 bases and J lost 7 bases. The length of the CDR3 is 12 residues.

This clonotype was obtained from a woman aged 55-69 years with COVID-19, enrolled during active disease. Sequenced material: peripheral blood. V gene TRBV12-3 or TRBV12-4 combines with J gene TRBJ2-3, with TRBD1 matching over 7 bases. The CDR3 spells CASSSGQYTQYF. Here the CDR3 DNA reads TGTGCCAGCAGTTCGGGACAGTATACGCAGTATTTT.